This T cell receptor (beta chain) was sequenced during a study of cytomegalovirus exposure and HLA in healthy donors (dated by TCRdb to 2017 to 2019). Notes on the research overall: An earlier analysis of approximately 640 of the donors reported approximately 290 Gb of sequence data and around 120 million unique TCR beta sequences from roughly 200 million T cells. An early release covering about 600 HLA-typed donors comprised approximately 290 gigabases of sequencing data and tens of millions of unique TCR sequences. The genetic ancestry cluster associated with self-reported Caucasian donors included over 65% of the 350 to 500 genotyped donors. The study aimed to test whether signatures of past pathogen exposure could be identified by cataloging public T cell receptors. Using immunosequencing, the study profiled T cell repertoires from about 620 subjects and related those repertoires to cytomegalovirus serostatus. A separate validation cohort of about 110 different subjects was used in addition to the 666-subject first cohort. To predict cytomegalovirus infection status, the study brought together high-throughput TCR immunosequencing, statistical association of individual TCRs with disease status, and machine learning. To study patterns of TCR occurrence, a later analysis re-analyzed previously published TCR beta repertoires from more than 550 donors and added high-resolution HLA genotyping. Rather than using new phenotypic data, the later analysis identified candidate immune exposures from TCR beta sequences and from how often those sequences occurred across donors. An earlier analysis of fewer than 750 of the donors used high-throughput TCR beta sequencing to judge whether each TCR beta V gene segment behaved as functional or pseudogenic. Donor age, sex, ethnicity and CMV serostatus were collected together with the repertoire data. Genome-wide SNP genotypes for about 65% of the 666 donors were used in a later genetic analysis, which treated that subset as a discovery cohort. All discovery cohort repertoires had been generated using a single sequencing platform. Class I and class II HLA loci were covered by the typing at four-digit resolution. The number of typed donors differed by locus: about 620-640 for A, B, C, DRB1 and DQB1; roughly 510 for DQA1; approximately 610 for DPA1; and some 470 for DPB1. Because of strong linkage in the cohort, four or five DR-DQ haplotypes were treated as single units for association and clustering. Among some 400 genotyped donors of the cohort, an average of about 220,000 unique TCR beta nucleotide sequences was sequenced per donor, of which about 20% were non-productive.

Points the paper makes about the study in general: At a false discovery rate of 0.05, a later analysis linked around 15,000 TCR beta sequences to specific HLA alleles. According to a later analysis, most CMV-associated TCR beta chains appeared to be HLA-restricted, and the HLA associations seemed to be driven largely by CMV exposure. Approximately 16 rarely observed V segments, including chromosome 9 orphons, were excluded from the earlier analysis of almost 600 of the donors because counts were too low. According to the authors, the approach could potentially be generalized to other disease states and immunological phenotypes. A further reported finding was that TCR beta sequences accurately predicted the HLA-A and HLA-B alleles for most subjects in the first cohort. In a later analysis, several top co-occurrence clusters were reported to appear linked to parvovirus B19, influenza, CMV and Epstein-Barr virus. The sequencing pipeline was judged likely to have produced a cluster of highly shared sequence variants as a technical artifact. In vitro tests confirmed that a few of the cytomegalovirus-associated TCR beta chains recognize cytomegalovirus antigens. Linkage disequilibrium might explain the correlated functional status among segregating V segments, but an unknown experimental factor could not be excluded. Cytomegalovirus status was reported to be diagnosed by the classifier with high specificity and sensitivity in both the original and validation cohorts. The 87-base-pair reads could not distinguish some IMGT-functional V segments, including TRBV6-2 and TRBV6-3, so those segments were excluded. Most TCR sequences were observed very rarely across donors, whereas some public TCRs were present in many individuals. In an earlier analysis of approximately 590 of the donors, most TCR beta V segments were observed in productive rearrangements about 90% or about 30% of the time, broadly matching IMGT annotations. V-gene and J-gene trimming of TCR beta chains was associated with a missense DCLRE1C variant in a later genetic analysis, and the association was replicated in an independent cohort. Compared with the roughly 700-donor mean, donors in an Asian-associated ancestry cluster had fewer N-insertions in productive TCRs, according to a later genetic analysis. In a later analysis, HLA-associated TCR beta chains showed more clonal expansion and lower generation probabilities than non-associated chains that were equally common. When HLA alleles, especially DR and DQ, strongly co-occurred, TCR associations were difficult to assign to individual alleles. Presence/absence analyses assumed roughly uniform sequencing depth across donors, an assumption that may not hold. A total of 164 TCR beta chains were listed by the study as associated with cytomegalovirus. Because some donors lacked HLA typing at each locus, the association tests relied only on the typed subset. Immune exposure information for the cohort was limited to CMV serostatus. In this cohort, only TCR beta chains were sequenced, and detectable features were limited by the absence of alpha or paired-chain data. According to a later analysis, TCR association rates differed among HLA loci, with DRB1 alleles showing the most associated TCRs and HLA-C alleles showing the fewest.

The protocol used for the library was the immunoSEQ multiplex PCR assay. The multiplex PCR relied on a mix of 60 forward primers for TCR Vbeta segments and 13 reverse primers for TCR Jbeta segments. The CDR3 region of rearranged TCR beta genes was amplified from genomic DNA with a multiplex PCR assay. On the Illumina HiSeq System, the amplified TCR beta libraries were sequenced as 87-base-pair reads. The original methods were these. In a later analysis, some 80 million unique TCR beta chains were counted across the 500 to 850 repertoires, and roughly 9.9 million of these chains were shared by at least two donors. Raw reads were error-corrected and collapsed into unique sequences by a nearest-neighbor algorithm in which closely related sequences were merged to remove PCR and sequencing errors. Alignment of CDR3 sequences to IMGT reference sequences was used to assign V, D and J gene segments. Each retained sequence needed at least a six-nucleotide match to both a V gene segment and a J gene segment. A rearrangement counted as productive if the CDR3 had no stop codons and remained in frame with V and J, and every other rearrangement counted as non-productive. CDR3 was defined according to IMGT convention as the region running from the second conserved V-encoded cysteine to the conserved J-encoded phenylalanine. In an earlier analysis of more than 550 of the donors, sequences lacking an unambiguous match to a single V gene segment were excluded. An earlier analysis of roughly 590 of the donors called V segments functional above 56.7% productive rearrangements and segregating when the between-donor standard deviation exceeded 5%. A statistical classification framework was developed to diagnose cytomegalovirus status using the catalog of TCR beta chain sequences. In a later analysis, V and J genes were assigned by comparing TCR nucleotide sequences against IMGT/GENE-DB human TR gene sequences. Using the TCRdist pipeline, a later analysis assigned CDR3 sequences along with most-parsimonious VDJ recombination scenarios. In a later analysis, every TCR beta chain was defined by the combination of its CDR3 amino acid sequence and its V-gene family, and reads without a unique V-gene family were dropped. In a later analysis, fewer than 650 highly shared, low-generation-probability nucleotide sequences were removed to address suspected cross-contamination and a sequencing artifact. In a later analysis, a clonal expansion index for each public chain was calculated from normalized within-repertoire ranks of inferred template counts. In a later analysis, generation probabilities were computed using a VDJ recombination model fitted to out-of-frame rearrangements, and the results were checked against IGoR. A later analysis scored TCR-TCR, TCR-HLA and TCR-CMV co-occurrence with hypergeometric tests, applying a repertoire-size bias correction to TCR pairs. A later analysis estimated false discovery rates by permuting HLA or CMV assignments 20 times. A later analysis grouped co-occurring TCRs with DBSCAN, adding TCRdist sequence similarity when clustering within HLA-allele-positive subsets. For co-occurrence clustering, repertoires with fewer than 30,000 or more than 120,000 public chains were excluded, along with 5 or 6 repertoires with anomalous nucleotide sharing. As stored in TCRdb, this immuneACCESS dataset retains in-frame rearrangements with V and J assigned. A fraction of the clones does not appear; measured against another copy, unresolved V genes explain less than half of the discrepancy, and the remainder lacks a known reason. From that table come the V and J calls and clone size; the DNA was used to work out D and trimming. This sample holds some 120,000 clones; roughly 78% were observed only once. The top ten clonotypes cover 7.5% to 9.5% of the sample.

Details on this clone: It has no known antigen specificity. No much larger clone exists at a distance of one base, and base qualities are not known.

The germline ends are 9 bases apart after V is trimmed by 4 bases and J by 2 bases. Looking up the germline V gene yields CDR1 MGHRA and CDR2 YSYEKL. There are 14 amino acids in the CDR3, from cysteine to phenylalanine inclusive. Only CDR3 DNA is held: 42 bases, read in frame from base 1. The cohort consisted of 600 to 750 healthy bone marrow donors. Cohort members were all nominally healthy when sampled, although unrecorded immune exposures were likely present. The donor was CMV seropositive and was included in the group of some 290 seropositive cohort members. A peripheral blood sample was collected from each donor, and TCR beta sequencing was performed on peripheral blood mononuclear cells. The Qiagen DNeasy Blood Extraction Kit was used to extract genomic DNA from the blood cell samples.

The sequence is built from TRBV4-1 and TRBJ1-3; tentative D gene TRBD1, with 5 bases matching. Sequencing was done on a sample of PBMCs. The receptor's source is a man under 40 in good health and CMV-seropositive. CDR3 reads: CASSLLDTGNTIYF. The DNA reads TGCGCCAGCAGCCTACTGGACACTGGAAACACCATATATTTT.